The subject of this entry is one T cell receptor beta chain. What it binds is not known. This specimen belongs to a study of identical twins. Study-wide points: In monozygotic twins, models underestimated the sharing of out-of-frame TCR alpha. A partial confounding effect on zero-insertion analyses could come from invariant MAIT and iNKT cells.

A single record per CDR3 protein comes from TCRdb applying MiXCR to the 5' RACE reads. The repertoire holds 450,000 or so distinct CDR3 sequences, with approximately 15% as singletons. The CDR3 totals 16 residues. The germline V gene has CDR1 KGHDR and CDR2 SFDVKD. V lost 4 bases, J lost 5 bases, and 12 bases stayed unmatched. The data also belong to a second study, concerning yellow fever vaccine responses in identical twins.

The specimen was CD4+ T cells sorted from blood. J is TRBJ2-5 and V is TRBV24-1; 7 positions agree with TRBD2. The source of this sequence is a woman between 18 and 30 years old in good health. CDR3 nucleotide sequence: TGTGCCACCAGTGAACCTACCCTTCCCGGGGGGGAGACCCAGTACTTC. It specifies CATSEPTLPGGETQYF.